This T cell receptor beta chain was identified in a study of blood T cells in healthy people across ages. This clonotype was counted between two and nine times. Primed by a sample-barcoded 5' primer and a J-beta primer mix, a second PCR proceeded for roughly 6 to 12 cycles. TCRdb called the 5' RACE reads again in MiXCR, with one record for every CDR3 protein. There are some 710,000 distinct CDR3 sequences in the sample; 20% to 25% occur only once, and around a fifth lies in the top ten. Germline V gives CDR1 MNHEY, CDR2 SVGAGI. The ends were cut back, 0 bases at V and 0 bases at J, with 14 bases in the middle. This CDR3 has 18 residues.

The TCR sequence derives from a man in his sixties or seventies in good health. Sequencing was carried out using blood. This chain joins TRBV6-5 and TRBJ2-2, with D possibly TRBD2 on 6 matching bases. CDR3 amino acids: CASSYSGLARANTGELFF. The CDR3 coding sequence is TGTGCCAGCAGTTACTCCGGGCTAGCGCGCGCGAACACCGGGGAGCTGTTTTTT.